This note documents a single T cell receptor (beta chain) sequence. Its antigen remains unidentified. This entry is derived from a study of cytomegalovirus exposure and HLA in healthy donors. Study background: The study's early data release held about 77 million unique TCRs from HLA-typed donors.

General study results and limits: Among TCR beta chains, those listed as cytomegalovirus-associated numbered around 180.

PCR used 60 Vbeta primers and 13 Jbeta primers. Using immunoSEQ multiplex PCR, the repertoire was profiled, and TCRdb retains in-frame clones only, with some absent. The table shows 150,000 to 180,000 clones, with over 60% occurring only once. The source of this sequence is a woman aged 40 to 49 in good health and CMV-seronegative. Material: PBMCs.

CDR3 DNA sequence: TGTGCCTGGAGTCGACAGGGGTTAGAGACCCAGTACTTC. Translation: CAWSRQGLETQYF. V is TRBV30 and J is TRBJ2-5; 8 nucleotides match TRBD1. Looked up from germline, CDR1 is GTSNPN and CDR2 is SVGIG (reference sequence). This CDR3 region has 13 residues. The ends lost 2 bases at V and 4 bases at J; junction bases unmatched: 3.